This T cell receptor beta chain was recorded in a study of blood T cell repertoires in COVID-19. Overall study: Samples came from the United States, Italy and Spain, spanning acute and convalescent COVID-19.

Assay used: immunoSEQ multiplex PCR; TCRdb lists only in-frame clones, some missing. In the table there are about 400,000 clones, approximately 87% of which are singletons. CDR1 and CDR2 (germline): LNHDA, SQIVND (reference sequence). This CDR3 is built from 16 residues. V was shortened by 0 bases and J by 1 base, with 11 bases between the two germline ends. The participants were between about 18 and 95 years old and came from roughly 25 US areas. Cohort placement rested on clinical history that participants reported themselves. Either two negative PCRs, clearance, or symptom resolution qualified Cohort 3 donors as recovered.

The clonotype comes from a woman aged 50 to 60 who had recovered from COVID-19. The sequencing sample was made of PBMCs or T cells enriched from blood (not recorded which). This sequence joins TRBV19 and TRBJ2-3, with D uncertain. In DNA form, the CDR3 reads TGTGCCAGTAGTATAGAGGTCGGCCAGGGCACAGATACGCAGTATTTT. Its protein is CASSIEVGQGTDTQYF.